One sample yielded the 15 T cell receptor beta chains listed below, sequenced in a study of neurological immune-mediated disorders. TCRdb used MiXCR to reprocess the 5' RACE reads, holding one entry per CDR3 protein. The sample carries more than 75,000 distinct CDR3 sequences, approximately 10% recorded once. The source material was PBMCs. The origin of the receptors is a man in his forties or fifties in good health.

This clonotype was counted many times. This rearrangement joins TRBV15 to TRBJ2-7; 7 bases fit TRBD1. Looked up from germline, CDR1 is LNHNV and CDR2 is YYDKDF (reference sequence). Germline trimming cut 3 bases from V and 2 bases from J; bases unmatched to any gene: 10. The CDR3 totals 16 residues. Here the CDR3 reads CATSRETGYRAYEQYF. CDR3 sequence (DNA): TGTGCCACCAGCAGGGAGACAGGGTATCGAGCCTACGAGCAGTACTTC. Full variable domain (missing parts from reference TRBV15 and TRBJ2-7): DAMVIQNPRYQVTQFGKPVTLSCSQTLNHNVMYWYQQKSSQAPKLLFHYYDKDFNNEADTPDNFQSRRPNTSFCFLDIRSPGLGDTAMYLCATSRETGYRAYEQYFGPGTRLTVT.

This clonotype showed up many times. The rearrangement uses TRBV2 and TRBJ2-2; D remains ambiguous. V dropped 6 bases and J dropped 8 bases, with 13 bases sitting between them. CDR3 length: 13 amino acids. Germline V lookup: CDR1 SNHLY, CDR2 FYNNEI. The CDR3 spells CASSESRPGELFF. In DNA, the CDR3 is TGTGCCAGCAGCGAATCTAGGCCAGGGGAGCTGTTTTTT. Using reference TRBV2 and TRBJ2-2 for the parts outside the CDR3, the full variable domain is EPEVTQTPSHQVTQMGQEVILRCVPISNHLYFYWYRQILGQKVEFLVSFYNNEISEKSEIFDDQFSVERPDGSNFTLKIRSTKLEDSAMYFCASSESRPGELFFGEGSRLTVL.

The chain carries TRBV29-1 and TRBJ2-1; D is ambiguous. This CDR3 contains 15 residues. Germline loops: CDR1 SQVTM, CDR2 ANQGSEA. V was shortened by 7 bases and J by 0 bases, with 16 bases between the two germline ends. CDR3 sequence reads: CSADPGPVSYNEQFF. The CDR3 coding sequence is TGCAGCGCCGACCCAGGCCCCGTCTCCTACAATGAGCAGTTCTTC.

This clonotype was observed at least ten times. The genes are TRBV20-1 and TRBJ2-5, with 14 bases identical to TRBD2. CDR3 length: 15 residues. The germline V gene has CDR1 DFQATT and CDR2 SNEGSKA (reference sequence). The ends lost 3 bases at V and 7 bases at J; junction bases unmatched: 7. CDR3 DNA sequence: TGCAGTGCTAGTGGGACTAGCGGGAGCAAAGGGACCCAGTACTTC. As protein: CSASGTSGSKGTQYF.

This clonotype was recorded many times. V and J are TRBV12-3 or TRBV12-4 and TRBJ1-5; D remains unclear. The V and J ends lost 2 bases and 9 bases respectively, with 11 bases between them. The CDR3 runs 13 residues. In nucleotides, the CDR3 is TGTGCCAGCAGTTTAAGGTGGGTTGGGCCCCAGCATTTT. It codes for CASSLRWVGPQHF.

This clonotype was counted at least ten times. This chain links TRBV28 with TRBJ2-7, with 11 bases fitting TRBD1. The germline CDR1 and CDR2 sequences are MDHEN and SYDVKM. Unmatched junction bases numbered 5, after V lost 4 bases and J lost 3 bases. This CDR3 comprises 15 residues. CDR3 nucleotide sequence: TGTGCCAGCAGTTCTGGACAGGGGGCTTACTACGAGCAGTACTTC. This sequence encodes CASSSGQGAYYEQYF. Filled out from reference TRBV28 and TRBJ2-7, the complete variable domain reads DVKVTQSSRYLVKRTGEKVFLECVQDMDHENMFWYRQDPGLGLRLIYFSYDVKMKEKGDIPEGYSVSREKKERFSLILESASTNQTSMYLCASSSGQGAYYEQYFGPGTRLTVT.

This clonotype was recorded at least ten times. This rearrangement joins TRBV11-2 to TRBJ1-1, with unresolved D. V gave up 7 bases and J gave up 0 bases, with 6 bases separating them. The CDR3 is made up of 12 amino acids. Germline-derived CDR1 and CDR2 are SGHAT and FQNNGV. CDR3 region: CASIPLNTEAFF. CDR3 in DNA: TGTGCCAGCATCCCGTTGAACACTGAAGCTTTCTTT.

Ten or more counts support this clonotype. The V call is TRBV11-2, the J call TRBJ2-1, with TRBD2 identical over 12 bases. V lost 6 bases to trimming and J lost 9 bases; unmatched junction nucleotides: 15. The CDR3 is 17 amino acids. The germline V gene encodes CDR1 SGHAT and CDR2 FQNNGV. CDR3 DNA: TGTGCCAGCAGTTCCTTTAAGACTAGCGGGAGAGTGGGTGAGCAGTTCTTC. Translated: CASSSFKTSGRVGEQFF.

Many counts were recorded for this clonotype. The chain has TRBV10-1 and TRBJ2-1; 7 bases are shared with TRBD1. This CDR3 comprises 15 residues. The germline CDR1 and CDR2 sequences are WNHNN and SYGVQD (reference sequence). The V segment lost 1 base and the J segment 8 bases; nucleotides outside the gene matches: 8. The CDR3: CASSEFLGQPDEQFF. The CDR3, as DNA: TGCGCCAGCAGTGAGTTCCTGGGACAGCCCGATGAGCAGTTCTTC.

The V and J genes are TRBV19 and TRBJ2-1; D is unresolved. Trimming pared 3 bases from V and 6 bases from J, leaving 18 bases between. The CDR3 covers 16 residues. Germline assignment: CDR1 LNHDA and CDR2 SQIVND (reference sequence). The CDR3 DNA follows: TGTGCCAGTAGTATCAGTTCTGGTCGGCAACTCAATGAGCAGTTCTTC. Protein sequence: CASSISSGRQLNEQFF.

This clonotype showed up many times. This chain uses TRBV12-3 or TRBV12-4 with TRBJ1-2; unclear D gene. The V and J ends lost 4 bases and 2 bases respectively, with 17 bases between them. This CDR3 is built from 16 residues. CDR3 nucleotide sequence: TGTGCCAGCAGTTCTACCCCAGGTGGCGGAAACTATGGCTACACCTTC. It specifies CASSSTPGGGNYGYTF.

This clonotype was detected ten times or more. The CDR3 coding sequence is TGCGCCAGCAGCTTCTCAGGTTTCGGGGCGGAGGAGACCCAGTACTTC. It specifies CASSFSGFGAEETQYF. J is TRBJ2-5 and V is TRBV5-1; D is perhaps TRBD1 or TRBD2 (5 bases each). CDR1 is SGHRS and CDR2 is YFSETQ in the germline V gene. This CDR3 comprises 16 residues. The V gene lost 2 bases and the J gene lost 5 bases, with 19 bases spanning the gap.

This clonotype was detected only a few times. A much larger clone differs by one base, so this may be a read error. V and J are TRBV3-1 and TRBJ2-5; D is unresolved. The germline V and J ends were trimmed by 1 base and 5 bases, with 2 bases remaining between them. Germline V gene lookup returns CDR1 LGHDT and CDR2 YNNKEL (reference sequence). CDR3 length: 11 residues. The CDR3 DNA reads TGTGCCAGCAGCCAAGGGGAGACCCAGTACTTC. Translating gives CASSQGETQYF.

Comments on this clonotype: Just one base apart from a much larger clone, this may be a read error. This chain uses TRBV7-2 with TRBJ2-5; D may be TRBD2 (6 bases). V was clipped by 3 bases and J by 5 bases, with 10 bases between them. This CDR3 contains 13 residues. Per germline, CDR1 SGHTA and CDR2 FQGNSA. The CDR3 DNA reads as TGTGCCAGCAGCTTCGGACTACATGAGACCCAGTACTTC. Encoded protein: CASSFGLHETQYF.

As to this clonotype: An end of the junction differs from the germline gene, which may be a read error. The gene calls are TRBV5-1 and TRBJ1-1; D gene uncertain. The CDR3 has 14 residues. Germline V gives CDR1 SGHRS, CDR2 YFSETQ. CDR3 nucleotide sequence: TGCGCCAGCAGGGTCCGGACGGAGAACACTGACGCTTTCTTT. Its translation is CASRVRTENTDAFF. The variable domain in full, completed from reference TRBV5-1 and TRBJ1-1, reads KAGVTQTPRYLIKTRGQQVTLSCSPISGHRSVSWYQQTPGQGLQFLFEYFSETQRNKGNFPGRFSGRQFSNSRSEMNVSTLELGDSALYLCASRVRTENTDAFFGQGTRLTVV.